What follows are 8 T cell receptor beta chains derived from one specimen sequenced in a study of neurological immune-mediated disorders. TCRdb analysed the 5' RACE reads with MiXCR anew, one entry per CDR3 protein. The sample contains 45,000 to 50,000 distinct CDR3 sequences, around 4.3% of which appear only once. The sequenced sample was PBMCs. The origin of the receptors is a woman aged 60-70 years with multiple sclerosis.

V gene TRBV5-4 combines with J gene TRBJ2-7; TRBD2 aligns across 10 bases. Germline CDR1 is SGHNT and CDR2 is YYREEE (reference sequence). Trimming took 4 bases from V and 6 from J; bases not matched to a gene: 7. The CDR3 extends over 14 amino acids. The CDR3 loop is CASSLTSGVGEQYF. CDR3 nucleotides: TGTGCCAGCAGCCTTACTAGCGGGGTGGGCGAGCAGTACTTC.

This clonotype was seen at least ten times. This CDR3 reads CASSTGSDRAIGEQFF. The CDR3 nucleotides read TGTGCCAGCAGTACGGGGTCGGACAGGGCAATCGGTGAGCAGTTCTTC. V and J are TRBV6-2 or TRBV6-3 and TRBJ2-1; TRBD1 aligns across 8 bases. V lost 5 bases and J lost 9; bases outside the gene matches: 15. CDR1 and CDR2 from the germline V gene are MNHEY and SVGEGT. The CDR3 sequence is 16 residues long.

Many counts were recorded for this clonotype. The chain links TRBV20-1 to TRBJ2-7; possible D gene TRBD1, 6 bases. Germline CDR1 reads DFQATT; CDR2 reads SNEGSKA (reference sequence). The ends were cut back, 3 bases at V and 4 bases at J, with 7 bases in the middle. The CDR3 runs 11 residues. Here the CDR3 reads CSASRGYEQYF. CDR3 nucleotide sequence: TGCAGTGCTAGCAGGGGTTACGAGCAGTACTTC.

This clonotype was found a few times. The chain joins TRBV4-3 to TRBJ2-3; TRBD2 agrees at 11 bases. The CDR3 is 19 amino acids. V shed 5 bases, J shed 0 bases, and the junction held 13 bases outside the gene matches. The germline gives CDR1 LGHNA, CDR2 YSLEER. The DNA for the CDR3 is TGCGCCAGCAGCAAACTGACTAGCGGGGATTTGGGAAGCACAGATACGCAGTATTTT. Translated: CASSKLTSGDLGSTDTQYF.

Concerning this clonotype itself: This CDR3 is missing its conserved last phenylalanine or tryptophan, likely due to a read error. The chain joins TRBV20-1 to TRBJ1-5; TRBD1 matches 7 bases. The CDR3 is 14 amino acids. In germline, CDR1 is DFQATT, CDR2 SNEGSKA (reference sequence). J gave up 3 bases and V 2 bases, and 4 bases lay outside the gene matches. The CDR3 coding sequence is TGCAGTGCTAGACTTGACAGGGACAATCAGCCCCAGCATATT. Translation gives CSARLDRDNQPQHI.

This chain links TRBV18 with TRBJ2-3, with 9 bases matching TRBD1. The germline V gene encodes CDR1 KGHSH and CDR2 LQKENI. Trimming took 6 bases from V and 0 from J; bases not matched to a gene: 4. The CDR3 totals 15 residues. CDR3 residues: CASSRGQGSTDTQYF. CDR3 coding DNA: TGTGCCAGCTCCCGCGGACAGGGGAGCACAGATACGCAGTATTTT.

This clonotype was observed at least ten times. The rearrangement joins TRBV21-1 to TRBJ1-1. TRBV21-1 is assigned pseudogene status. This CDR3 contains 17 residues. The CDR3 is CASSKASFSFGRDEAFF. The CDR3 bases are TGTGCCAGCAGCAAAGCCTCTTTTTCGTTTGGTAGGGATGAAGCTTTCTTT.

This clonotype was counted many times. The chain couples TRBV2 to TRBJ2-2; 9 bases agree with TRBD2. There are 15 residues in the CDR3. Germline CDR1 SNHLY, CDR2 FYNNEI. The V gene end was trimmed by 9 bases and the J gene end by 3 bases; junction bases not matched to a gene: 8. The CDR3 here is CASGYSGGYTGELFF. CDR3 nucleotides: TGTGCCAGTGGTTATAGCGGGGGCTACACCGGGGAGCTGTTTTTT.